This T cell receptor (beta chain) was retrieved from a study of early T cells in non-severe SARS-CoV-2 infection. Individual cDNA molecules were tagged with unique molecular identifiers. TCRdb called the 5' RACE reads again in MiXCR, with one record for every CDR3 protein. Counted here are about 21,000 distinct CDR3 sequences, around 5% occurring once; the ten biggest clones make up roughly 14%. V was trimmed by 4 bases and J by 7 bases, leaving 8 bases between them. The germline gives CDR1 SGHDN, CDR2 FVKESK. The CDR3 is made up of 13 amino acids. This clonotype was recorded at least ten times. The V and J genes are TRBV14 and TRBJ1-6; D not resolved. The source of this sequence is an adult who was a healthcare worker with PCR-confirmed SARS-CoV-2 infection or an uninfected control (not recorded which). The specimen comprised whole blood, sampled at baseline. CDR3 coding DNA: TGTGCCAGCAGCCCCCTTGGGAATTCACCCCTCCACTTT. Its protein is CASSPLGNSPLHF. The whole variable domain, remainder taken from reference TRBV14 and TRBJ1-6, is EAGVTQFPSHSVIEKGQTVTLRCDPISGHDNLYWYRRVMGKEIKFLLHFVKESKQDESGMPNNRFLAERTGGTYSTLKVQPAELEDSGVYFCASSPLGNSPLHFGNGTRLTVT.